The clone carrying this T cell receptor (beta chain) was picked up a small number of times. A second PCR of 7 to 11 cycles used a sample-barcoded 5' primer and a J-beta primer mix. MiXCR, applied by TCRdb to the 5' RACE reads, yields one record per CDR3 protein. The data hold hundreds of thousands of distinct CDR3 sequences, with roughly 64% observed a single time. The sample is drawn from a study of blood T cells in healthy people across ages. Donors ranged from about 6 to 90 years old and were healthy Caucasians in Russia. The sequence was collected from a man aged 30 to 45 in good health. The material sequenced was blood.

As DNA, the CDR3 is TGCAGCGTTGAGAGGTCGGAAGGCTACGAGCAGTACTTC. Translated, it gives CSVERSEGYEQYF. The rearrangement uses TRBV29-1 and TRBJ2-7; D is ambiguous. The V end lost 3 bases, the J end lost 3 bases, and 12 bases lay between the germline ends. The CDR3 runs 13 residues. Per germline, CDR1 SQVTM and CDR2 ANQGSEA.